This note documents a single T cell receptor beta chain sequence. Its target antigen remains unknown. Base qualities were left out, and no much larger clone turns up one base away. V is reduced by 0 bases and J by 3 bases, leaving a spacing of 8 bases between them. Taken from the germline V gene, the CDR1 and CDR2 loops are KGHSH and LQKENI. The CDR3 goes from the cysteine to the phenylalanine over 14 residues. Left in the record is the CDR3 DNA by itself, 42 bases read in frame from the first base. Every bulk PBMC sample was loaded with the same fixed amount of approximately 330 ng of DNA. TCR beta CDR3 sequences were amplified from genomic DNA with the immunoSEQ TCRb Assay kit following manufacturer instructions. The KAPA Library Quantification Kit for Illumina platforms was used to quantify pooled libraries by qPCR. Pooled libraries were clustered at about 0.55-1.2 pM and sequenced on an Illumina NextSeq 500. On the authors' methods: TCR data were analyzed with immunoSEQ ANALYZER and the R LymphoSeq package. A rearrangement efficiency score was calculated as productive divided by the sum of productive and non-productive CDR3 sequences. Clonality was measured with the Gini coefficient and diversity with the Renyi index at alpha=1, and both measures were compared pairwise between timepoints within each patient. Clonal relatedness used an edit distance of 3, and repertoire similarity used the Bhattacharyya coefficient, both computed in LymphoSeq. Linear discriminant analysis on week-3 changes in clonality and diversity was built with the R MASS and caret packages to classify response. This is the immuneACCESS table as TCRdb keeps it, with only in-frame sequences that have V and J called. A part of the clones is gone; compared with another copy, unresolved V genes explain less than half, and the rest is unexplained. That table gives V, J and clone size, and the DNA gave D and trimming. Recorded for this sample are under 9,500 clones; about 83% of them occurred a single time. The leading ten clones occupy around 5.3% of the sample.

These data come from a study of blood T cell dynamics during melanoma immunotherapy (dated by TCRdb to 2020 to 2021). At the level of the whole study: All patients had metastatic melanoma and were given first-line pembrolizumab or nivolumab plus ipilimumab as standard of care in the United Kingdom. The training cohort consisted of consecutive patients, while an additional independent group of patients from the same centre was pooled to form an external validation set. Peripheral T cell receptor repertoires of metastatic melanoma patients were profiled before and after one cycle of checkpoint inhibitor therapy to find early correlates of response. Overall results and qualifications from the work: Whether the T cell clones behind the repertoire changes were melanoma-specific or instead reflected general immune activation was something the study could not determine. The relatively small sample size was acknowledged as a potential limitation on generalization of the results. A bifurcated reorganization of the PBMC repertoire at W3, with increased clonality or increased diversity, was observed in patients who later achieved disease control, unlike in progressors.

The time point label here, explained by the study, means: week 3, after first cycle of checkpoint inhibitor. Blood samples were collected before treatment (T0) and at week 3 (W3), after the first cycle of checkpoint blockade. Except for two patients with rapid clinical progression, response was assessed 12 weeks after the first infusion by RECIST 1.1; disease control meant complete response, partial response or stable disease. Any patient who had received prior systemic cancer treatment, was on concomitant immunosuppressant therapy or had synchronous other active malignancies was excluded. Both bulk PBMC and plasma cell-free DNA were sequenced for TCR beta so that circulating cells and T cell turnover could be tracked. PBMC were isolated from blood with Lymphoprep and SepMate tubes, followed by red cell lysis. QIAamp DNA Blood Mini kits were used to extract DNA from both PBMC and sorted T cell subsets.

Sequenced here: blood, sampled from a patient treated with checkpoint blockade. The chain employs TRBV18 and TRBJ1-2; the D gene cannot be named for sure. The source is a human donor with melanoma. In nucleotide form, the sequence is TGTGCCAGCTCACCACCCGGGATCGACTATGGCTACACCTTC. Protein translation: CASSPPGIDYGYTF.